This T cell receptor (beta chain) was found in a study of blood T cell repertoires in COVID-19. Germline assignment: CDR1 SGHRS and CDR2 YFSETQ. This CDR3 contains 13 residues. J lost 5 bases, V lost 7 bases, and 7 bases had no gene match. Here immunoSEQ multiplex PCR was the method, and the copy in TCRdb shows in-frame clones only, minus some. The sample has over 250,000 clones, more than 70% seen once. This receptor was identified in a woman in her forties who had recovered from COVID-19. The chain is built from TRBV5-1 and TRBJ2-5, with 8 bases matching TRBD2. What was sequenced was peripheral blood. Written as DNA, the CDR3 is TGCGCCAGCGGCCCCCGGGGGGGCGAGACCCAGTACTTC. Translating it yields CASGPRGGETQYF.